This TCR beta chain appears in the sequencing data of a study of blood T cell repertoires in COVID-19 (TCRdb year 2020). Turning to the overall study: Samples covering the acute and convalescent phases of COVID-19 were provided by collaborators in the United States, Italy and Spain. The material from the prospective study consisted of cDNA or gDNA derived from T cells, B-cell-depleted T cells, or PBMCs. Subjects who had been exposed to COVID-19, were actively infected with it, or had recovered from it provided the deeply sampled blood TCRbeta repertoires that made up the dataset. The repertoires were released in a freely available public database intended as a resource for research on the immune response to SARS-CoV-2. Samples came from the ongoing ImmuneRACE study (first 160 participants) plus 1,254 subjects from 6 global collaborators. A de-identified subject ID, COVID-19 status, age in years and sex were almost always included in the sample metadata. Where HLA class I and class II types were available, the types were taken from metadata supplied by the sample provider, not from assay-based typing. Overall results and qualifications from the work: The amount of clinical and demographic metadata varied by source and participant and was provided uncurated.

With respect to this clone: This clone's antigen is unknown. One base away there is no much larger clone; base qualities are not given.

TCRbeta CDR3 regions were amplified from genomic DNA by means of the immunoSEQ Assay, a bias-controlled multiplex PCR. In the authors' own workflow: Within the assay, amplification of reference gene primers was used to estimate how many nucleated cells each sample contained. Sequence reads were collapsed and filtered to measure the absolute abundance of every unique TCRbeta CDR3 rearrangement. For each sample, productive Simpson clonality was calculated as the square root of Simpson's diversity index over productive rearrangements. In TCRdb, the immuneACCESS table is reduced to in-frame sequences with V and J assigned. These tables do not hold every clone; where another copy was compared, an unresolved V gene accounts for under half, and the others remain unexplained. V and J calls and clone size are as listed in that table; D and trimming were resolved from the DNA. In all, the sample holds some 50,000 clones, and roughly 89% of those were seen once. The ten largest clones add up to under 3.5% of the sample.

Whole blood was collected in K2EDTA tubes by collaborating institutions according to the institutions' own protocols. For TCRbeta analysis, collaborators shipped samples as frozen whole blood, isolated PBMCs, or DNA extracted from either of those sample types. The CDR3, from cysteine to phenylalanine, totals 16 residues. Kept here is only the CDR3 DNA, which spans 48 bases and is read in frame from base 1. The germline V gene sets CDR1 to SGHRS and CDR2 to YFSETQ. Trimming accounts for 4 bases at V and 0 bases at J, while the number of junction bases matched to no gene is 4. The chain joins TRBV5-1 to TRBJ2-7; a stretch of 13 junction bases matches TRBD2. This sequence originates from a man of 80 years or more with acute or convalescent COVID-19. The sample comprised peripheral blood. The CDR3 sequence is CASSPRTSGGSYEQYF. The DNA is TGCGCCAGCAGCCCCCGGACTAGCGGGGGCTCCTACGAGCAGTACTTC.